Below are 5 T cell receptor beta chains sequenced from a single sample in a study of high-grade serous ovarian cancer treatment subgroups. Tumor samples were obtained before definitive surgery or chemotherapy. The assay was immunoSEQ multiplex PCR, and TCRdb's table has in-frame clones only and misses some. Of about 4,300 clones listed, roughly 80% are singletons. Sample: tumor tissue. The receptors were gathered from a human donor with high-grade serous ovarian cancer.

This chain connects TRBV5-1 to TRBJ1-2; 7 nucleotides line up with TRBD1. The CDR3 has 14 amino acids. Germline V CDR1 and CDR2: SGHRS, YFSETQ. With V trimmed by 4 bases and J by 1 base, 4 bases remained unmatched. This CDR3 reads CASSAGDSNYGYTF. CDR3 nucleotide sequence: TGCGCCAGCAGCGCCGGGGACAGTAACTATGGCTACACCTTC. Looking up the rest from reference TRBV5-1 and TRBJ1-2 gives the full variable domain: KAGVTQTPRYLIKTRGQQVTLSCSPISGHRSVSWYQQTPGQGLQFLFEYFSETQRNKGNFPGRFSGRQFSNSRSEMNVSTLELGDSALYLCASSAGDSNYGYTFGSGTRLTVV.

This rearrangement joins TRBV19 to TRBJ2-3, with 8 bases identical to TRBD1. With 5 bases clipped from V and 0 bases from J, the junction kept 16 bases outside the gene matches. Germline V gene lookup returns CDR1 LNHDA and CDR2 SQIVND (reference sequence). There are 19 residues in the CDR3. CDR3 sequence reads: CASSLGQGGDLISTDTQYF. CDR3 nucleotide sequence: TGTGCCAGTAGTCTTGGACAGGGCGGGGACCTAATTAGCACAGATACGCAGTATTTT.

The chain employs TRBV9 and TRBJ2-5; D is ambiguous. V was shortened by 0 bases and J by 4 bases, with 19 bases between the two germline ends. This CDR3 is 17 amino acids long. CDR1 is SGDLS, CDR2 YYNGEE, per germline. This CDR3 reads CASSVDISGRAPETQYF. The CDR3 region has the DNA TGTGCCAGCAGCGTAGACATTTCGGGCCGTGCCCCAGAGACCCAGTACTTC.

V is TRBV14 and J is TRBJ1-3; no clear D gene. Trimming removed 2 bases at V and 0 bases at J, with 11 bases between. The V gene's germline CDR1 is SGHDN and CDR2 FVKESK. The length of the CDR3 is 16 residues. The CDR3 coding sequence is TGTGCCAGCAGCCAAAACTCGGTTCTCTCTGGAAACACCATATATTTT. Encoded protein: CASSQNSVLSGNTIYF.

The chain links TRBV27 to TRBJ2-7; 8 bases agree with TRBD2. The CDR3 contains 14 residues. With V trimmed by 5 bases and J by 2 bases, 5 bases remained unmatched. Germline V gene data show CDR1 as MNHEY and CDR2 as SMNVEV (reference sequence). Here the CDR3 reads CASSRGGAAYEQYF. CDR3 DNA sequence: TGTGCCAGCAGTCGGGGGGGGGCTGCCTACGAGCAGTACTTC.